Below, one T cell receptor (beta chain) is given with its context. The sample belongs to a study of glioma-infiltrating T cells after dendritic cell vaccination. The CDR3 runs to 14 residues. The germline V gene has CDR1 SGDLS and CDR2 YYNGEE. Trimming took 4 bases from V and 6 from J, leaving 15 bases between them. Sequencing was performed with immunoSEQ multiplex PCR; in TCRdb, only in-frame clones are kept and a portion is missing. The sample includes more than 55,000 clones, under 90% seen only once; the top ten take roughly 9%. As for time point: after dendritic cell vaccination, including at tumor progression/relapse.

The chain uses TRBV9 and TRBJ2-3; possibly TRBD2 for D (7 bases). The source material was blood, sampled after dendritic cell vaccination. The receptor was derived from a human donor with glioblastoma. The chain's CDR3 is CASSLRGASDTQYF. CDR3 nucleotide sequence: TGTGCCAGCAGCCTACGGGGGGCGAGTGATACGCAGTATTTT.